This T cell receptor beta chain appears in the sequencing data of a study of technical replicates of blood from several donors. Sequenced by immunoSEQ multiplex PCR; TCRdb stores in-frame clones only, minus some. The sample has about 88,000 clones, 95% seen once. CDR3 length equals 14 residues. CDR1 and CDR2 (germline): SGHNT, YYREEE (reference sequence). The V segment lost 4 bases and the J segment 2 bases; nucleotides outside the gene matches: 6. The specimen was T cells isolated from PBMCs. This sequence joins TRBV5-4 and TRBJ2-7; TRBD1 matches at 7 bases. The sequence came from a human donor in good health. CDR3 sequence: CASSPGTVTYEQYF. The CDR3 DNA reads TGTGCCAGCAGCCCCGGGACAGTCACCTACGAGCAGTACTTC. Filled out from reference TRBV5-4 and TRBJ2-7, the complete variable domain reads ETGVTQSPTHLIKTRGQQVTLRCSSQSGHNTVSWYQQALGQGPQFIFQYYREEENGRGNFPPRFSGLQFPNYSSELNVNALELDDSALYLCASSPGTVTYEQYFGPGTRLTVT.